Below are 12 T cell receptor beta chains sequenced from a single sample in a study of shared clonotypes between healthy human individuals. Profiled with immunoSEQ multiplex PCR; TCRdb holds only in-frame clones, not every one. The sample shows about 680,000 clones, approximately 90% of them seen only once. CD8 cells classed as naive were CD45RO-negative and positively selected for CCR7, excluding terminally differentiated effector memory CD45RA+ cells. Sequencing was performed on naive CD8+ T cells sorted from blood. The receptors were sampled from a young man in good health.

The rearrangement links TRBV30 to TRBJ2-7; D is uncertain. CDR1 is GTSNPN and CDR2 is SVGIG in the germline V gene (reference sequence). Trimming cost V 3 bases and J 7 bases, with 13 bases left between them. This CDR3 spans 12 amino acids. DNA of the CDR3: TGTGCCTGGAGCTCACTCGTGGCGGAGCAGTACTTC. It encodes CAWSSLVAEQYF.

This chain connects TRBV28 to TRBJ1-1; TRBD1 matches at 9 bases. CDR1 is MDHEN and CDR2 is SYDVKM in the germline V gene. This CDR3 has 17 residues. Trimming took 4 bases from V and 3 from J; bases not matched to a gene: 12. CDR3 residues: CASSYPTGGSGDTEAFF. The CDR3 DNA reads as TGTGCCAGCAGTTATCCTACAGGGGGCTCCGGGGACACTGAAGCTTTCTTT.

V and J are TRBV7-9 and TRBJ2-7; no definite D call. The V gene's germline CDR1 is SEHNR and CDR2 FQNEAQ (reference sequence). The CDR3 covers 16 residues. The V gene lost 8 bases and the J gene lost 0 bases, with 20 bases spanning the gap. This chain's CDR3 is CASVTLRADSSYEQYF. CDR3 in DNA: TGTGCCAGCGTGACTCTAAGGGCAGATAGCTCCTACGAGCAGTACTTC.

This clone has just one count. The V gene is TRBV10-1, the J gene TRBJ2-7, with D perhaps TRBD2 (6 bases). This CDR3 has 13 amino acids. Germline V lookup: CDR1 WNHNN, CDR2 SYGVQD (reference sequence). V dropped 2 bases and J dropped 5 bases, with 10 bases sitting between them. The CDR3 sequence is CASSERELDEQYF. DNA of the CDR3: TGCGCCAGCAGTGAGCGGGAGTTGGACGAGCAGTACTTC.

This rearrangement joins TRBV7-9 to TRBJ1-1; D gene uncertain. Germline assignment: CDR1 SEHNR and CDR2 FQNEAQ (reference sequence). The CDR3 totals 12 residues. V shed 4 bases and J shed 7 bases, with 10 bases lying between them. CDR3 nucleotide sequence: TGTGCCAGCAGCTCCGGACCCCTTGAAGCTTTCTTT. This encodes CASSSGPLEAFF.

V and J are TRBV27 and TRBJ1-1; weak D call: TRBD1 (5 bases). V was clipped by 3 bases and J by 0 bases, with 8 bases between them. The germline CDR1 and CDR2 sequences are MNHEY and SMNVEV (reference sequence). The CDR3 runs to 14 residues. CDR3 region: CASSLTVMNTEAFF. Written as DNA, the CDR3 is TGTGCCAGCAGTTTGACAGTTATGAACACTGAAGCTTTCTTT.

This chain uses TRBV5-5 with TRBJ1-4; 8 nucleotides align to TRBD1. Germline CDR1 reads SGHKS; CDR2 reads YYEKEE (reference sequence). The trim removed 4 bases at V and 3 bases at J, leaving 5 bases unmatched. CDR3 length: 15 residues. Here the CDR3 DNA reads TGTGCCAGCAGCCTCCCACAGGGGGCTAATGAAAAACTGTTTTTT. Encoded protein: CASSLPQGANEKLFF.

The chain carries TRBV7-3 and TRBJ2-2, with TRBD1 matching 12 bases. V lost 5 bases and J lost 5; bases outside the gene matches: 6. Germline V gene lookup returns CDR1 SGHTA and CDR2 FQGTGA. This CDR3 spans 16 amino acids. CDR3 bases: TGTGCCAGCAGCAGAAGGGACAGGGGGCAGACCGGGGAGCTGTTTTTT. Protein: CASSRRDRGQTGELFF.

V and J are TRBV27 and TRBJ2-2; D is undetermined. The CDR3 is 12 residues long. Trimming removed 4 bases at V and 4 bases at J, with 4 bases between. Germline CDR1 is MNHEY and CDR2 is SMNVEV (reference sequence). The CDR3 loop is CASSSTTGELFF. CDR3 in DNA: TGTGCCAGCAGTTCCACCACCGGGGAGCTGTTTTTT.

This rearrangement joins TRBV7-8 to TRBJ2-5; D is possibly TRBD2 (6 bases). V dropped 1 base and J dropped 5 bases, with 14 bases sitting between them. The length of the CDR3 is 15 residues. Per germline, CDR1 SGHVS and CDR2 FQNEAQ. This CDR3 is CASSLGYRERETQYF. CDR3 sequence (DNA): TGTGCCAGCAGCTTAGGGTATCGGGAGAGGGAGACCCAGTACTTC.

The gene calls are TRBV9 and TRBJ2-7, with D uncertain. Germline CDR1 SGDLS, CDR2 YYNGEE. The CDR3 is 14 amino acids. Deletions cut 0 bases from V and 3 bases from J, with 10 bases between. Written as DNA, the CDR3 is TGTGCCAGCAGCGTAGAACAGATCGGCTACGAGCAGTACTTC. It specifies CASSVEQIGYEQYF.

The chain has TRBV5-1 and TRBJ2-1; D assignment may be TRBD1 or TRBD2 (5 bases each). Germline CDR1 reads SGHRS; CDR2 reads YFSETQ. V was cut by 3 bases and J by 11 bases, with 15 bases left in between. The CDR3 loop spans 13 amino acids. The CDR3 bases are TGCGCCAGCAGCTCCGGACTGGAGGACAAGCAGTTCTTC. Its translation: CASSSGLEDKQFF.